Sequencing of this TCR beta chain was carried out in a study of monozygotic twins with inflammatory bowel disease (dated by TCRdb to the late 2010s). Regarding the complete study: The full study comprised some 30 monozygotic twin pairs: nine German pairs (four IBD-concordant, five IBD-discordant) and 19 IBD-discordant Danish pairs. The search for disease-associated traits relied mainly on comparing IBD patients with their genetically identical healthy co-twins within discordant pairs. Each individual had, on average, about 151 000 unique TCRalpha sequences and 181 000 unique TCRbeta sequences available for analysis.

Including cysteine and phenylalanine, the CDR3 has 16 amino acids. DNA is not recorded here. The germline V gene (reference sequence) supplies CDR1 PRHDT and CDR2 FYEKMQ. Broader findings and caveats from the paper: The analysis was unable to tell different T cell subtypes apart. Because patients received different immunosuppressive treatments, the repertoires may have picked up extra background noise and variability between individuals. No single strong signal or clonotype linked to IBD turned up in the results, so the idea that one exists was not supported. TCRbeta repertoire diversity, by inverse Simpson index, was decreased in IBD patients compared with their healthy co-twins. Repertoire similarity did not differ between concordant and discordant twins, possibly due to limited statistical power. Compared with healthy twins, IBD patients had fewer clonotypes in common with other individuals, a difference most pronounced in patients showing signs of disease activity.

From each donor, an approximately 2.3 ml peripheral blood sample was drawn into PAXgene tubes and stored at -80 degrees C. Total RNA was isolated from whole blood with the PAXgene blood miRNA kit on an automated QIAcube, without T cell sorting. Peripheral blood from monozygotic twin pairs who were concordant or discordant for inflammatory bowel disease underwent deep TCRalpha and TCRbeta repertoire profiling using unique molecular barcoding. Smoking habits were recorded for all twin pairs, and individuals were classified as current, former or never smokers. Preparation of the library involved 5' RACE. Preparation of each TCR library used 3,000 to 4,000 ng of total RNA. cDNA was synthesized with SMARTScribe reverse transcriptase in eight separate reactions per sample. During cDNA synthesis, template switching was used to introduce unique molecular identifiers that contained a 6-nucleotide sample barcode. TCRalpha and TCRbeta cDNA was amplified in two nested PCRs of roughly 17 and 9 cycles, and bead purification was carried out after each PCR. Before amplification, the cDNA was both treated with uracil DNA-glycosylase and purified with the QIAquick PCR purification kit. The second PCR added Illumina TruSeq-compatible adapters along with sample-specific barcodes. TapeStation and Qubit were used to check library quality and concentration, and roughly 4.8 ng of each library went into the pool. Pooled libraries were sequenced on an Illumina HiSeq2500 single-index Rapid Run with 2 x 100 bp reads and custom sequencing primers. The original methods were these. UMI-based consensus assembly with MiGEC version 1.2.6 was used to correct PCR and sequencing errors. MiXCR version 2.1.1 was used for V(D)J alignment, clonotype assembly and CDR3 extraction. To normalise gene usage, clonotype sharing and MAIT/NKT TCR abundance, the analysis used the top 1000, 10 000 and 20 000 clonotypes per sample. Diversity was computed as the inverse Simpson index with the vegan R package after downsampling to 27 000 UMIs. Paired Mann-Whitney U tests were applied to discordant twin pairs, and Benjamini-Hochberg correction was used for multiple testing. The reads were reprocessed in TCRdb, with one entry per CDR3 protein sequence and no accompanying DNA. The V and J calls follow TCRdb's processing rather than the paper's. This sample's clone table shows approximately 210,000 distinct CDR3 sequences. The ten largest clones take up roughly 8% of the sample.

As concerns this clonotype: This clone's antigen is unknown.

The TCR sequence derives from a human donor with ulcerative colitis or Crohn's disease, or a healthy co-twin of an affected twin (not recorded which). The V and J segments used are TRBV13 and TRBJ2-1; the D call of TRBD1 rests on TCRdb alone, since no DNA is present to check it. The sample consisted of blood. The CDR3 region has the sequence CASSTLGAGAYNEQFF.